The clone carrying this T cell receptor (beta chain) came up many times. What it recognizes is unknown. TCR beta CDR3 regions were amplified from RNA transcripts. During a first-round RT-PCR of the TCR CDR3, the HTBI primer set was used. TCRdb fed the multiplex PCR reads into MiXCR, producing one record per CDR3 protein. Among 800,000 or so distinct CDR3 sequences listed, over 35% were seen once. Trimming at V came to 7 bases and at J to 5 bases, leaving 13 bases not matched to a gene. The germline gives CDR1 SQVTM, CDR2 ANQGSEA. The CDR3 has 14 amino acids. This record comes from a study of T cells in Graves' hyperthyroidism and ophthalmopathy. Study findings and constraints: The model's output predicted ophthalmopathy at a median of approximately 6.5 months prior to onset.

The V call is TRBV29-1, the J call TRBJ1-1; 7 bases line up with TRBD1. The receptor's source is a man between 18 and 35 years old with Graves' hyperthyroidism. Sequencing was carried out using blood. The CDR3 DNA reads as TGCAGCGCCGAAAGACAGGGACGATGGACTGAAGCTTTCTTT. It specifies CSAERQGRWTEAFF.